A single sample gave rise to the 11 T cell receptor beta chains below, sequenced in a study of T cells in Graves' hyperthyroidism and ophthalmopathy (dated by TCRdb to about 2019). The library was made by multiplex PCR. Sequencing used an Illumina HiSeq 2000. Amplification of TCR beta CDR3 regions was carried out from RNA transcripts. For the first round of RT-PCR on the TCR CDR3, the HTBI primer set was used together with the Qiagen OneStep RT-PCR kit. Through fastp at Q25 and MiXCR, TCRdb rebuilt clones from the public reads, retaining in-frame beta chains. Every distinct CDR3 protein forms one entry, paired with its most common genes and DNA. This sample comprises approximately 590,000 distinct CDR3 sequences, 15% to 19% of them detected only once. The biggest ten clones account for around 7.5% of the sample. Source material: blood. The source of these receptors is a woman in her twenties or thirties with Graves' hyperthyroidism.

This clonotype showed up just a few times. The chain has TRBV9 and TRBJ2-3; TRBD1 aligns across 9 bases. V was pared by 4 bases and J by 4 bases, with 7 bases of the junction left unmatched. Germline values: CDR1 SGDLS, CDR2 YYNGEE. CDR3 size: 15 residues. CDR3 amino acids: CASSTTGGPADTQYF. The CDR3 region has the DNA TGTGCCAGCAGCACAACAGGGGGCCCCGCAGATACGCAGTATTTT. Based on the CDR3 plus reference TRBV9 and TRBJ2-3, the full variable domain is DSGVTQTPKHLITATGQRVTLRCSPRSGDLSVYWYQQSLDQGLQFLIQYYNGEERAKGNILERFSAQQFPDLHSELNLSSLELGDSALYFCASSTTGGPADTQYFGPGTRLTVL.

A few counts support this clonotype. CDR3 in amino acids: CASRIRTGGGEQFF. As DNA, the CDR3 is TGTGCCAGCAGAATCAGGACAGGGGGGGGTGAGCAGTTCTTC. V is TRBV7-2 and J is TRBJ2-1, with 10 bases that match TRBD1. Germline CDR1 and CDR2: SGHTA and FQGNSA. The CDR3 is 14 amino acids. V lost 6 bases, J lost 9 bases, and 8 bases stayed unmatched.

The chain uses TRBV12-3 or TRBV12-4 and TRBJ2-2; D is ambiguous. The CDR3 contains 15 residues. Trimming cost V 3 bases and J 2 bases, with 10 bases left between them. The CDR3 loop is CASSFFQENTGELFF. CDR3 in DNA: TGTGCCAGCAGTTTCTTCCAGGAAAACACCGGGGAGCTGTTTTTT.

The CDR3 coding sequence is TGTGCCAGCAGTCAGCACTCTGGAAACACCATATATTTT. Protein product: CASSQHSGNTIYF. The V gene is TRBV6-1, the J gene TRBJ1-3; D is ambiguous. The CDR3 totals 13 residues. V lost 5 bases and J lost 0, with 5 bases in between. CDR1 and CDR2 (germline): MNHNS, SASEGT.

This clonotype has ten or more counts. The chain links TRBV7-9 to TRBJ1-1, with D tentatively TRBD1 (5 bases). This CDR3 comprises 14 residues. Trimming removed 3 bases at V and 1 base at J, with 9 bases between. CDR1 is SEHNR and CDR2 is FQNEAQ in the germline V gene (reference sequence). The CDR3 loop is CASSFGQSNTEAFF. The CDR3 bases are TGTGCCAGCAGCTTTGGACAATCGAACACTGAAGCTTTCTTT.

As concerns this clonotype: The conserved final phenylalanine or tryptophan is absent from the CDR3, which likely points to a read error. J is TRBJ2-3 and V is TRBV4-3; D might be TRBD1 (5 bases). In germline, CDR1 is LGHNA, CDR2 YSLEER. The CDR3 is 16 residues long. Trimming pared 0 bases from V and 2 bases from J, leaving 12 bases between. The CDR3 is CASSQERQIFTDTQYL. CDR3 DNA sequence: TGCGCCAGCAGCCAAGAAAGACAGATTTTCACAGATACGCAGTATCTT.

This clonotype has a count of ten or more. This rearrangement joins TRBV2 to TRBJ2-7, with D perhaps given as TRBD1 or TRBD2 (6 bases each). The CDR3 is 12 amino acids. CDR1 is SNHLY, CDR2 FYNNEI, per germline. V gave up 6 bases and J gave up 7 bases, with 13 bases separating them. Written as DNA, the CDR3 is TGTGCCAGCAGGGAACTAGGGGGGGAGCAGTACTTC. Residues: CASRELGGEQYF.

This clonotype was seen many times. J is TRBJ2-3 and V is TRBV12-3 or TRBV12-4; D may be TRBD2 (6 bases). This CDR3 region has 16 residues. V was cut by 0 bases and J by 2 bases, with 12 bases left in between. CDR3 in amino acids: CASSLAPGADTDTQYF. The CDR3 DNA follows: TGTGCCAGCAGTTTAGCGCCGGGAGCAGACACAGATACGCAGTATTTT.

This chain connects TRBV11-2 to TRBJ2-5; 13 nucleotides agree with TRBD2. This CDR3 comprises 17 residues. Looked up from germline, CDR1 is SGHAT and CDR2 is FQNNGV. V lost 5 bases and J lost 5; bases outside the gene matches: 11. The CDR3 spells CASSPRTSGRRRETQYF. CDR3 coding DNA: TGTGCCAGCAGCCCCCGGACTAGCGGGAGACGGCGGGAGACCCAGTACTTC.

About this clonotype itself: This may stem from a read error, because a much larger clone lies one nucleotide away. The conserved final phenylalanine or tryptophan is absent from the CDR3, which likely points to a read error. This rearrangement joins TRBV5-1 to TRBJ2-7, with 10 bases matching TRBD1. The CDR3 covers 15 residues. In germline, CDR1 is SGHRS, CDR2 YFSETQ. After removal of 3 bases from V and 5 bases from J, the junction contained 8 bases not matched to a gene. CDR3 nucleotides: TGCGCCAGCAGCTCCTCCGGGACAGGGGTGCACGAGCAGTACCTC. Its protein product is CASSSSGTGVHEQYL.

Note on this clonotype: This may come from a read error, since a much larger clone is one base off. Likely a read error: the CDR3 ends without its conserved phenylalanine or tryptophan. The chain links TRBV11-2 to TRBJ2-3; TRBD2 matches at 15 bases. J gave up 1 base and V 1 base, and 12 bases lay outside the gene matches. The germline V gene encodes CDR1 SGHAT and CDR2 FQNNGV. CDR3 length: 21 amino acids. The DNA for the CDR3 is TGTGCCAGCAGCTTAGCACCGAGGACTAGCGGGAGGGCCGGGGGCACAGATACGCAGTATATT. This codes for CASSLAPRTSGRAGGTDTQYI.